The 29 T cell receptor beta chains below all came from one sample that was sequenced in a study of T cell repertoires in cytomegalovirus infection. These receptors are not linked to any known antigen. TCRdb ran MiXCR on the reads and lists one entry per CDR3 protein. Seen here are under 50,000 distinct CDR3 sequences, 20% to 25% observed once, and the top ten hold less than 20%. The sample taken for sequencing was PBMCs, sequenced either directly or after in vitro stimulation (not recorded which). The receptors originated from a human donor in good health (CMV status not recorded). Some clones in this sample may be carry-over from other donors' samples.

This clonotype was recorded a few times. V usage is TRBV12-5 and J usage is TRBJ2-7; no reliable D call. The CDR3 sequence is 17 residues long. Trimming removed 6 bases at V and 2 bases at J, with 23 bases between. CDR1 LGHNT and CDR2 FRNRAP come from the germline V gene. CDR3 residues: CASGWILGSHVPYEQYF. The CDR3 DNA reads TGTGCTAGTGGATGGATTCTGGGGTCACATGTCCCCTACGAGCAGTACTTC.

The rearrangement links TRBV7-2 to TRBJ1-4; TRBD1 aligns across 8 bases. From germline, CDR1 is SGHTA and CDR2 FQGNSA. V gave up 7 bases and J gave up 8 bases; unmatched junction bases: 9. The CDR3 covers 14 residues. The DNA of the CDR3 is TGTGCCAGCACGGACAGGGTCGGGCGCGAAAAACTGTTTTTT. Protein product: CASTDRVGREKLFF.

This clonotype was seen a few times. The chain carries TRBV6-2 or TRBV6-3 and TRBJ1-1; D might be TRBD1 (5 bases). The CDR3 consists of 13 residues. Germline loops: CDR1 MNHEY, CDR2 SVGEGT. The V gene lost 7 bases and the J gene lost 0 bases, with 9 bases spanning the gap. The DNA of the CDR3 is TGTGCCAGCAAGGGACGGATGAACACTGAAGCTTTCTTT. It codes for CASKGRMNTEAFF.

A few counts support this clonotype. This CDR3 is CASRPNLGGHNEQFF. The CDR3 nucleotides read TGTGCCAGCAGACCCAACCTGGGGGGGCACAATGAGCAGTTCTTC. The V and J genes are TRBV12-3 or TRBV12-4 and TRBJ2-1, with D maybe TRBD2 (7 bases). Deletions cut 6 bases from V and 5 bases from J, with 17 bases between. CDR3 length: 15 residues.

The genes are TRBV6-1 and TRBJ2-3; weak D call: TRBD2 (5 bases). The CDR3 length is 16 residues. V shed 0 bases and J shed 0 bases, with 10 bases lying between them. Germline V gives CDR1 MNHNS, CDR2 SASEGT. CDR3 amino acids: CASSEAAVPSTDTQYF. In DNA form, the CDR3 reads TGTGCCAGCAGTGAAGCAGCGGTTCCTAGCACAGATACGCAGTATTTT.

This clonotype has a count of ten or more. The V call is TRBV7-8, the J call TRBJ1-5; TRBD1 might be the D (6 bases). V shed 1 base and J shed 6 bases, with 13 bases lying between them. The CDR3 spans 15 residues. Germline values: CDR1 SGHVS, CDR2 FQNEAQ. The CDR3 nucleotides read TGTGCCAGCAGCTTAGATGCCAGGGGTGGTCAGCCCCAGCATTTT. Amino acids: CASSLDARGGQPQHF. Based on the CDR3 plus reference TRBV7-8 and TRBJ1-5, the full variable domain is GAGVSQSPRYKVAKRGQDVALRCDPISGHVSLFWYQQALGQGPEFLTYFQNEAQLDKSGLPSDRFFAERPEGSVSTLKIQRTQQEDSAVYLCASSLDARGGQPQHFGDGTRLSIL.

This clonotype has just a few counts. This sequence joins TRBV5-1 and TRBJ2-1; 7 bases map to TRBD1. J gave up 1 base and V 1 base, and 5 bases lay outside the gene matches. This CDR3 has 16 amino acids. The germline V gene encodes CDR1 SGHRS and CDR2 YFSETQ. Here the CDR3 DNA reads TGCGCCAGCAGCTTGATGGGGACAGATTCCTACAATGAGCAGTTCTTC. Translated: CASSLMGTDSYNEQFF.

The V and J genes are TRBV7-6 and TRBJ1-6; D is uncertain. This CDR3 contains 12 residues. V lost 5 bases and J 13 bases, leaving 12 bases between the germline ends. Germline-derived CDR1 and CDR2 are SGHVS and FNYEAQ. CDR3 protein: CASSRTVHPLHF. CDR3 in DNA: TGTGCCAGCAGCCGGACTGTCCATCCCCTCCACTTT.

The rearrangement links TRBV7-2 to TRBJ2-1; the D is unclear. This CDR3 comprises 12 residues. Germline CDR1 SGHTA, CDR2 FQGNSA. V lost 2 bases and J 5 bases, leaving 4 bases between the germline ends. The chain's CDR3 is CASSLTDNEQFF. The CDR3 DNA follows: TGTGCCAGCAGCTTAACTGACAATGAGCAGTTCTTC.

This chain uses TRBV2 with TRBJ2-1; TRBD1 is a possible D gene (5 bases). This CDR3 region has 14 residues. Trimming shortened V by 4 bases and J by 5 bases, and 12 bases separated the two germline ends. Germline V gene lookup returns CDR1 SNHLY and CDR2 FYNNEI. Here the CDR3 reads CASSGPSRDNEQFF. CDR3 DNA sequence: TGTGCCAGCAGTGGCCCCTCCAGGGACAATGAGCAGTTCTTC.

In its sample, this clonotype was seen a few times. The chain has TRBV10-2 and TRBJ2-6; 8 nucleotides line up with TRBD1. Germline V gene data show CDR1 as WSHSY and CDR2 as SAAADI. This CDR3 is built from 17 residues. The J segment lost 2 bases and the V segment lost 3 bases, leaving 6 bases of the junction unmatched. The CDR3 loop reads CASSDRGQTPGANVLTF. The CDR3 DNA is TGCGCCAGCAGTGACAGGGGGCAAACTCCTGGGGCCAACGTCCTGACTTTC.

This clonotype was counted at least ten times. In DNA, the CDR3 is TGTGCCAGCAGCTTAGGACTGAGCTCCTATAATTCACCCCTCCACTTT. Residues: CASSLGLSSYNSPLHF. The chain carries TRBV7-2 and TRBJ1-6; D gene unclear. Germline CDR1 is SGHTA and CDR2 is FQGNSA. Trimming shortened V by 1 base and J by 0 bases, and 7 bases separated the two germline ends. The CDR3 is 16 amino acids.

This clonotype has a handful of counts. V is TRBV7-9 and J is TRBJ1-2; D is unresolved. Germline lookup yields CDR1 SEHNR and CDR2 FQNEAQ (reference sequence). Trimming left V 9 bases short and J 1 base short, with 15 bases between. This CDR3 has 14 residues. CDR3 coding DNA: TGTGCCAGTCGAGGCGAGTCATATAACTATGGCTACACCTTC. Residues: CASRGESYNYGYTF.

There are a few counts of this clonotype. The chain combines TRBV30 with TRBJ1-5; the D is unclear. Germline CDR1 is GTSNPN and CDR2 is SVGIG (reference sequence). The CDR3 loop spans 13 amino acids. The ends were cut back, 7 bases at V and 0 bases at J, with 10 bases in the middle. The CDR3 sequence is CAFQEDSNQPQHF. CDR3 in DNA: TGTGCCTTCCAGGAGGATAGCAATCAGCCCCAGCATTTT.

This clonotype has a count of ten or more. The chain recombines TRBV7-8 with TRBJ2-2; D remains unclear. Per germline, CDR1 SGHVS and CDR2 FQNEAQ. The CDR3 runs 12 residues. The V end was cut by 5 bases, the J end by 3 bases, with 4 bases between. The CDR3 is CASSHYTGELFF. The CDR3 DNA reads TGTGCCAGCAGCCACTACACCGGGGAGCTGTTTTTT.

This rearrangement joins TRBV7-9 to TRBJ2-7, with D possibly TRBD2 on 5 matching bases. There are 12 residues in the CDR3. The V end lost 3 bases, the J end lost 5 bases, and 8 bases lay between the germline ends. Germline V gene data show CDR1 as SEHNR and CDR2 as FQNEAQ (reference sequence). The CDR3 bases are TGTGCCAGCAGCTTGAGGGCGGACGAGCAGTACTTC. It encodes CASSLRADEQYF.

The CDR3 reads CATSDETGTGRDEQFF. For the CDR3, the DNA is TGTGCCACCAGTGATGAAACCGGGACAGGTCGGGATGAGCAGTTCTTC. The chain combines TRBV24-1 with TRBJ2-1, with 8 bases lining up with TRBD1. J was trimmed by 8 bases and V by 3 bases; bases with no gene match: 11. The CDR3 contains 16 residues. CDR1 and CDR2 (germline): KGHDR, SFDVKD.

This clonotype was recorded many times. The chain is built from TRBV7-6 and TRBJ1-3; 7 nucleotides align to TRBD1. The J segment lost 4 bases and the V segment lost 5 bases, leaving 2 bases of the junction unmatched. Per the germline V gene, CDR1 is SGHVS and CDR2 is FNYEAQ. The CDR3 has 13 residues. CDR3 sequence reads: CASSPDRGNTIYF. DNA of the CDR3: TGTGCCAGCAGCCCGGACAGGGGAAACACCATATATTTT.

This chain uses TRBV6-5 with TRBJ1-2; 7 bases fit TRBD1. J lost 7 bases, V lost 6 bases, and 5 bases had no gene match. CDR1 and CDR2 (germline): MNHEY, SVGAGI. The length of the CDR3 is 12 residues. The CDR3 DNA reads as TGTGCCAGCAGCCCCCACAGGGGTGGCTACACCTTC. This translates into CASSPHRGGYTF.

The chain carries TRBV10-1 and TRBJ1-1; TRBD1 aligns across 8 bases. J lost 4 bases, V lost 6 bases, and 10 bases had no gene match. The V gene's germline CDR1 is WNHNN and CDR2 SYGVQD (reference sequence). The CDR3 is 15 residues long. CDR3 protein: CASSDGQGQRTEAFF. The CDR3 DNA reads TGCGCCAGCAGCGATGGACAGGGTCAGCGCACTGAAGCTTTCTTT.

The CDR3 is CASSGGTVYNEQFF. CDR3 DNA: TGTGCCAGTAGTGGAGGGACAGTCTACAATGAGCAGTTCTTC. The chain combines TRBV19 with TRBJ2-1, with D possibly being TRBD1 (7 bases). The CDR3 length is 14 residues. Trimming took off 5 bases at V and 3 bases at J, with 11 bases between the two ends. Germline V gene lookup returns CDR1 LNHDA and CDR2 SQIVND (reference sequence).

The chain is built from TRBV11-2 and TRBJ2-2, with 8 bases that match TRBD2. Unmatched junction bases numbered 2, after V lost 2 bases and J lost 6 bases. The CDR3 has 14 amino acids. CDR1 and CDR2 from the germline V gene are SGHAT and FQNNGV. The CDR3 protein is CASSLNGGAGELFF. CDR3 DNA sequence: TGTGCCAGCAGCTTAAACGGGGGGGCCGGGGAGCTGTTTTTT.

This sequence joins TRBV29-1 and TRBJ2-5; D possibly matches TRBD1 or TRBD2 (5 bases each). V lost 1 base, J lost 4 bases, and 10 bases lay in between. The CDR3 runs to 13 residues. CDR1 and CDR2 (germline): SQVTM, ANQGSEA. CDR3 in DNA: TGCAGCGTTGAAGGGTGGGGGAGAGAGACCCAGTACTTC. As protein: CSVEGWGRETQYF.

On this clonotype: The junction departs from germline at one end; a sequencing error may be responsible. The V gene is TRBV18, the J gene TRBJ1-4, with 7 bases identical to TRBD1. This CDR3 spans 16 amino acids. CDR1 is KGHSH, CDR2 LQKENI, per germline. CDR3 loop: CASSPQGAATNENLFF. Here the CDR3 DNA reads TGTGCCAGCTCACCACAGGGGGCTGCAACTAATGAAAACCTGTTTTTT.

This chain joins TRBV27 and TRBJ2-3; D is perhaps TRBD1 or TRBD2 (7 bases each). V lost 6 bases and J lost 0, with 13 bases in between. This CDR3 region has 15 residues. Germline V gene lookup returns CDR1 MNHEY and CDR2 SMNVEV (reference sequence). The CDR3 region is CASRRAGQSTDTQYF. CDR3 DNA sequence: TGTGCCAGCAGAAGAGCGGGACAGAGCACAGATACGCAGTATTTT.

V gene TRBV2 combines with J gene TRBJ2-2; 14 nucleotides line up with TRBD2. The CDR3 is 16 amino acids. Unmatched junction bases numbered 4, after V lost 5 bases and J lost 5 bases. Germline-derived CDR1 and CDR2 are SNHLY and FYNNEI. DNA for the CDR3: TGTGCCAGCAGTCCCGGACTAGCGGGAGGTACCGGGGAGCTGTTTTTT. It translates to CASSPGLAGGTGELFF.

This clonotype was recorded a few times. The V gene is TRBV19, the J gene TRBJ1-5; a possible D gene is TRBD1 (6 bases). Trimming removed 9 bases at V and 4 bases at J, with 19 bases between. The length of the CDR3 is 15 residues. Germline CDR1 reads LNHDA; CDR2 reads SQIVND (reference sequence). The CDR3, as DNA: TGTGCCAGCAGGGGACGGCGCCTCCTAAATCAGCCCCAGCATTTT. It is translated as CASRGRRLLNQPQHF.

The V call is TRBV19, the J call TRBJ2-5; D unclear. Germline assignment: CDR1 LNHDA and CDR2 SQIVND (reference sequence). The CDR3 loop spans 13 amino acids. V shed 5 bases and J shed 1 base, with 8 bases lying between them. CDR3 residues: CASSDGAQETQYF. In DNA, the CDR3 is TGTGCCAGTAGTGATGGTGCCCAAGAGACCCAGTACTTC.

This clonotype occurred a few times. V and J are TRBV18 and TRBJ1-6; D is undetermined. Per germline, CDR1 KGHSH and CDR2 LQKENI. The CDR3 is made up of 19 amino acids. V was clipped by 3 bases and J by 5 bases, with 23 bases between them. Here the CDR3 reads CASSPSPTLIRGDNSPLHF. In nucleotides, the CDR3 is TGTGCCAGCTCACCCTCGCCGACCCTAATCCGTGGCGATAATTCACCCCTCCACTTT.